A selection of T cell receptor beta chains follows, all from one sample in a study of technical replicates of blood from a handful of donors. Only in-frame clones appear in the TCRdb table, and some are missing; sequencing was by immunoSEQ multiplex PCR. In the table there are about 62,000 clones, about 90% of which are singletons. The specimen sequenced was PBMCs. These receptor sequences come from a human donor in good health. Some clones in this sample may be carry-over from other donors' samples. CDR3s include the opening cysteine and the closing phenylalanine or tryptophan. A D gene is named only where the DNA matches it firmly. For some rows the clone size is stated as once, few or many, or as a class when expanded; others skip it.

J gene	V gene	clone size	D gene	CDR3 DNA	CDR3 protein
TRBJ2-5	TRBV6-4	NA	TRBD2	TGTGCCAGCCCCCGGGGGGGGGCCGACCAAGAGACCCAGTACTTC	CASPRGGADQETQYF
TRBJ2-7	TRBV7-2	NA	NA	TGTGCCAGCAGACGTAATGGACTTTACGAGCAGTACTTC	CASRRNGLYEQYF
TRBJ2-5	TRBV7-6	NA	TRBD2	TGTGCCAGCAGCCAAAATAGCGGGGGGACCCAAGAGACCCAGTACTTC	CASSQNSGGTQETQYF
TRBJ1-5	TRBV19	few	NA	TGTGCCAGTAGTCAGTCAGTCAATCAGCCCCAGCATTTT	CASSQSVNQPQHF
TRBJ1-2	TRBV5-6	once	NA	TGTGCCAGCAGCTTGGCAGGGGCTGAGGGCTACACCTTC	CASSLAGAEGYTF
TRBJ2-1	TRBV15	NA	TRBD2	TGTGCCACCAGCAGGAGCGGGAGAGTCCACAATGAGCAGTTCTTC	CATSRSGRVHNEQFF
TRBJ1-4	TRBV7-8	NA	TRBD1	TGTGCCAGCAGCTTAGACCTCCTTGACAGGGCGGGTGAAAAACTGTTTTTT	CASSLDLLDRAGEKLFF
TRBJ2-1	TRBV11-2	NA	NA	TGTGCCAGCAGCCCTCTCGTAGGGGGAGTGGGTCGTAATGAGCAGTTCTTC	CASSPLVGGVGRNEQFF
TRBJ1-1	TRBV6-6	NA	NA	TGTGCCAGCAGCCTGAGGGACTTATTTACTGAAGCTTTCTTT	CASSLRDLFTEAFF
TRBJ1-1	TRBV7-9	NA	TRBD1	TGTGCCAGCAGCCCAGGGGGGACAGAGAACACTGAAGCTTTCTTT	CASSPGGTENTEAFF
TRBJ2-2	TRBV5-4	NA	TRBD2	TGTGCCAGCAGCTGGGGGACTAGCCCGAACACCGGGGAGCTGTTTTTT	CASSWGTSPNTGELFF
TRBJ2-1	TRBV11-3	NA	NA	TGTGCCAGCAGCTTAAACAGGTACAATGAGCAGTTCTTC	CASSLNRYNEQFF
TRBJ2-7	TRBV11-2	NA	NA	TGTGCCAGCAGAAGTATGGACAGCTCCTACGAGCAGTACTTC	CASRSMDSSYEQYF
TRBJ2-7	TRBV13	NA	TRBD1	TGTGCCAGCAGCTCAACCGGGACAGGGGCATACGAGCAGTACTTC	CASSSTGTGAYEQYF
TRBJ1-5	TRBV11-2	NA	NA	TGTGCCAGCAGCTACGGGAATAGCTATAGCAATCAGCCCCAGCATTTT	CASSYGNSYSNQPQHF
TRBJ2-7	TRBV9	NA	TRBD2	TGTGCCAGCAGTGATTCTACAGGGGGCGTTAGGGGACTAGCGGGGAGCTCCTACGAGCAGTACTTC	CASSDSTGGVRGLAGSSYEQYF
TRBJ2-7	TRBV4-3	NA	TRBD2	TGCGCCAGCAGCTCTCCGGGACTAGCGGTGAAAGAGGAGCAGTACTTC	CASSSPGLAVKEEQYF
TRBJ2-1	TRBV9	NA	TRBD2	TGTGCCAGCAGCGCACCTAGCGGGATGAGCTCCTACAATGAGCAGTTCTTC	CASSAPSGMSSYNEQFF
TRBJ2-3	TRBV7-2	NA	TRBD1	TGTGCCAGCAGCCTAGGGTCCCGACAGGGAACCACGCAGTATTTT	CASSLGSRQGTTQYF
TRBJ1-4	TRBV6-5	NA	TRBD1	TGTGCCAGCAGTTCTAGGGGACAGGCCAAGGGAAAACTGTTTTTT	CASSSRGQAKGKLFF
TRBJ2-7	TRBV6-5	NA	NA	TGTGCCAGCAGGGGGATGCGGGACTCCTACGAGCAGTACTTC	CASRGMRDSYEQYF
TRBJ1-1	TRBV20-1	NA	NA	TGCAGTGCTGGTCTGGGAGGAGAAGCTTTCTTT	CSAGLGGEAFF
TRBJ2-7	TRBV28	once	NA	TGTGCCAGCAGTTTAACCGGGGGTTGGTACGAGCAGTACTTC	CASSLTGGWYEQYF
TRBJ1-2	TRBV6-1	NA	TRBD1	TGTGCCAGCAGTGAAATATCCACAGGGGCCTATGGCTACACCTTC	CASSEISTGAYGYTF
TRBJ1-6	TRBV4-2	NA	TRBD1	TGTGCCAGCAGCGCGACAGGGGACAGTACCTATAATTCACCCCTCCACTTT	CASSATGDSTYNSPLHF
TRBJ2-3	TRBV6-5	NA	NA	TGTGCCAGCAGGGGATGGGACTCCCGCACAGATACGCAGTATTTT	CASRGWDSRTDTQYF
TRBJ1-2	TRBV2	NA	NA	TGTGCCAGCAGGAGGTCAGAAAACTATGGCTACACCTTC	CASRRSENYGYTF
TRBJ2-1	TRBV11-2	NA	TRBD2	TGTGCCAGCAGCTTCCGGACTAGCGAGCAGTTCTTC	CASSFRTSEQFF
TRBJ2-7	TRBV11-2	NA	NA	TGTGCCAGCAGCTTAGTACCGGGGAGCGACGAGCAGTACTTC	CASSLVPGSDEQYF
TRBJ2-3	TRBV5-1	NA	TRBD2	TGCGCCAGCAGCTTGGCTCTAGCGGGGGACCCAGATACGCAGTATTTT	CASSLALAGDPDTQYF
TRBJ2-6	TRBV4-2	NA	NA	TGTGCCAGCAGCGCCTTACCGAGCTCTGGGGCCAACGTCCTGACTTTC	CASSALPSSGANVLTF
TRBJ1-5	TRBV7-9	NA	TRBD1	TGTGCCAGCAGCTTAGCCGGGCAGGGGGCAAAGCAGCCCCAGCATTTT	CASSLAGQGAKQPQHF
TRBJ2-3	TRBV6-1	once	NA	TGTGCCAGCAGTGAAGGCCTACTAGGAGGGGTTGGGGATACGCAGTATTTT	CASSEGLLGGVGDTQYF
TRBJ2-5	TRBV6-6	NA	TRBD1	TGTGCCAGCAGTTCCGACAGGGAGGAGACCCAGTACTTC	CASSSDREETQYF
TRBJ2-1	TRBV12-5	NA	TRBD2	TGTGCTAGTGGTTTGGGGATTACTAGCGGGAGCGAAAATGAGCAGTTCTTC	CASGLGITSGSENEQFF
TRBJ2-1	TRBV4-1	NA	TRBD2	TGCGCCAGCAGCCAACTAGCGGGATCCTACAATGAGCAGTTCTTC	CASSQLAGSYNEQFF
TRBJ1-3	TRBV30	NA	NA	TGTGCCTGGAGTAACGGTGGCTCTGGAAACACCATATATTTT	CAWSNGGSGNTIYF
TRBJ2-1	TRBV7-7	NA	TRBD2	TGTGCCAGCAGCGAAACAGGGACTAGCGGGTCCAATGAGCAGTTCTTC	CASSETGTSGSNEQFF
TRBJ2-3	TRBV18	once	NA	TGTGCCAGCTCACCGGGCGATACGCAGTATTTT	CASSPGDTQYF
TRBJ2-2	TRBV5-1	NA	NA	TGCGCCAGCAGCCCAAACCAGGGGAACACCGGGGAGCTGTTTTTT	CASSPNQGNTGELFF
TRBJ1-2	TRBV7-2	NA	NA	TGTGCCAGCAGCTTAGATCCAGTGTATGGCTACACCTTC	CASSLDPVYGYTF
TRBJ2-3	TRBV18	NA	NA	TGTGCCAGCTCACCAAGGTCTCTGGGAGCAGATACGCAGTATTTT	CASSPRSLGADTQYF
TRBJ1-6	TRBV7-2	NA	TRBD1	TGTGCCAGCAGCTGGGGATGGGACAGGGGTAATTCACCCCTCCACTTT	CASSWGWDRGNSPLHF
TRBJ1-1	TRBV28	NA	NA	TGTGCCAGCAGTTTGGGGGCTGCCACTGAAGCTTTCTTT	CASSLGAATEAFF
TRBJ1-4	TRBV5-4	NA	NA	TGTGCCAGCAGCTCCCCCGGGACATTGGGTGAAAAACTGTTTTTT	CASSSPGTLGEKLFF
TRBJ2-2	TRBV18	NA	NA	TGTGCCAGCTCACTTCCGACAGGATGGAACACCGGGGAGCTGTTTTTT	CASSLPTGWNTGELFF
TRBJ1-4	TRBV7-9	NA	NA	TGTGCCAGCAGCTTAGCACAGGGTACTAATGAAAAACTGTTTTTT	CASSLAQGTNEKLFF
TRBJ2-1	TRBV7-2	NA	NA	TGTGCCAGCAGCTTAGGTGGCCGCGGCTACAATGAGCAGTTCTTC	CASSLGGRGYNEQFF
TRBJ2-5	TRBV10-3	NA	NA	TGTGCCATCTCCCTGACTCTCGGGGAGACCCAGTACTTC	CAISLTLGETQYF